The T cell receptor (beta chain) described here comes from a study of blood T cell repertoires in COVID-19. About the study: Samples taken during acute and convalescent COVID-19 were collected in the United States, Italy and Spain.

Measured with immunoSEQ multiplex PCR; TCRdb has only the in-frame clones, and not every one. The sample has 250,000 to 300,000 clones; around 81% are singletons. The CDR3 is 16 amino acids. The sequenced material came from peripheral blood. The sequence was collected from a woman aged 55-69 years with active or convalescent COVID-19. This chain links TRBV21-1 with TRBJ1-2; TRBD1, the D gene given by the table, was not confirmed from the DNA. TRBV21-1 is a known pseudogene. The DNA for the CDR3 is TGTGCCAGCAGCAAAGGCGTTCGGACAGTCGGGGAAGGCTACACCTTC. The encoded protein is CASSKGVRTVGEGYTF.